The 9 T cell receptor beta chains below all came from one sample that was sequenced in a study of cytomegalovirus exposure and HLA in healthy donors. PCR amplification relied on 60 Vbeta primers (plus 13 Jbeta primers). The repertoire was sequenced with immunoSEQ multiplex PCR; TCRdb's copy has only in-frame clones and lacks some. The table has 70,000 or so clones, 78% seen once. The sample consisted of PBMCs. Receptors originate from a man aged 18-30 years in good health and CMV-seropositive.

The J gene is TRBJ1-1, the V gene TRBV30, with TRBD1 matching over 12 bases. Unmatched junction bases numbered 2, after V lost 4 bases and J lost 11 bases. The CDR3 contains 11 residues. The V gene's germline CDR1 is GTSNPN and CDR2 SVGIG (reference sequence). CDR3 amino acids: CAWKGQGAAFF. The CDR3 bases are TGTGCCTGGAAGGGACAGGGGGCGGCTTTCTTT.

V usage is TRBV4-1 and J usage is TRBJ2-4; 10 nucleotides agree with TRBD2. In germline, CDR1 is MGHRA, CDR2 YSYEKL. The CDR3 is made up of 17 amino acids. The V gene end was trimmed by 0 bases and the J gene end by 2 bases; junction bases not matched to a gene: 4. The CDR3 loop reads CASSQDGLADPKNIQYF. The DNA of the CDR3 is TGCGCCAGCAGCCAAGATGGACTAGCGGACCCCAAAAACATTCAGTACTTC.

J is TRBJ1-2 and V is TRBV27; D remains unclear. Deletions cut 2 bases from V and 7 bases from J, with 11 bases between. Germline loops: CDR1 MNHEY, CDR2 SMNVEV (reference sequence). This CDR3 region has 13 residues. CDR3 DNA sequence: TGTGCCAGCAGTTTAGGATTCGGGGTTGGCTACACCTTC. Its protein is CASSLGFGVGYTF.

A single count supports this clone. CDR3 nucleotide sequence: TGTGCCAGCGGCCCCCCAGGGTTCAATCAGCCCCAGCATTTT. It codes for CASGPPGFNQPQHF. The chain joins TRBV6-5 to TRBJ1-5, with D possibly matching TRBD1 (5 bases). Trimming pared 8 bases from V and 3 bases from J, leaving 14 bases between. Germline CDR1 reads MNHEY; CDR2 reads SVGAGI. The CDR3 runs 14 residues.

The chain employs TRBV30 and TRBJ2-1, with no clear D. V lost 2 bases, J lost 8 bases, and 7 bases lay in between. The germline gives CDR1 GTSNPN, CDR2 SVGIG (reference sequence). This CDR3 is built from 11 residues. CDR3 nucleotide sequence: TGTGCCTGGAGTTTCCGTTATGAGCAGTTCTTC. Its translation: CAWSFRYEQFF.

This chain connects TRBV6-1 to TRBJ1-1, with TRBD1 as a possible D gene (5 bases). The CDR3 extends over 16 amino acids. Looked up from germline, CDR1 is MNHNS and CDR2 is SASEGT. Trimming left V 3 bases short and J 2 bases short, with 16 bases between. The CDR3 here is CASSDTRRGGNTEAFF. CDR3 coding DNA: TGTGCCAGCAGTGATACCCGGCGGGGGGGAAACACTGAAGCTTTCTTT.

This chain connects TRBV12-5 to TRBJ2-3, with D tentatively TRBD1 (5 bases). The V gene's germline CDR1 is LGHNT and CDR2 FRNRAP. CDR3 length equals 13 residues. Trimming left V 4 bases short and J 6 bases short, with 11 bases between. The chain's CDR3 is CASGSQGRDTQYF. The CDR3, as DNA: TGTGCTAGTGGTTCCCAGGGTCGCGATACGCAGTATTTT.

The sample holds many counts of this clone. A read error may produce the germline difference seen at one junction end. This chain joins TRBV7-7 and TRBJ1-5; D unresolved. Germline V gives CDR1 SSHAT, CDR2 FNYEAQ (reference sequence). The CDR3 covers 13 residues. CDR3 bases: TGTGCTAGCAGCTTAGACTTTAATCAGCCCCAGCATTTT. Encoded protein: CASSLDFNQPQHF.

The chain combines TRBV6-5 with TRBJ1-5; D is uncertain. In germline, CDR1 is MNHEY, CDR2 SVGAGI. V was cut by 0 bases and J by 7 bases, with 7 bases left in between. The CDR3 is 13 residues long. Here the CDR3 reads CASSYSNTQPQHF. The CDR3 region has the DNA TGTGCCAGCAGTTACTCGAACACCCAGCCCCAGCATTTT.